This T cell receptor delta chain was sequenced for a study of γδ T cells in repeated Plasmodium falciparum infection. Bulk repertoires came from Vgamma9/Vdelta2+ or Vdelta2-negative gammadelta T cells flow-sorted from PBMC. Trimming at V came to 5 bases and at J to 6 bases, leaving 46 bases not matched to a gene. Germline values: CDR1 TSWWSYY, CDR2 QGS. The length of the CDR3 is 28 residues. Note on this clone: A far larger clone differs by one base, so this is likely a read error. Additional DNA sequences in this sample encode the identical CDR3.

TCRdb re-analyzed the multiplex PCR reads via CATT. The data contain 50,000 to 65,000 delta-chain clones, over 1.5% of them singletons. The chain is built from TRDV1 and TRDJ1, with TRDD3 matching 12 bases. As TCRdb names no J gene, one was assigned here on the basis of a DNA match to germline. Sequenced sample: gamma-delta T cells from blood. This TCR derives from a pool of human donors (malaria-infected and uninfected, not separated). CDR3 amino acids: CALGNQRTLRGLTYYWGIQREYTHKLIF. CDR3 bases: TGTGCTCTTGGGAACCAGCGGACATTACGGGGGCTTACCTATTACTGGGGGATACAAAGAGAGTATACGCATAAACTCATCTTT.